This record covers a single T cell receptor (beta chain). The antigen is not known. CDR3 length: 14 residues. Trimming left V 5 bases short and J 2 bases short, with 9 bases between. Germline V gene data show CDR1 as MNHNS and CDR2 as SASEGT. The data are from a study of cytomegalovirus exposure and HLA in healthy donors. Findings of the study overall: Confirmation in vitro established that a few CMV-associated chains were specific for CMV antigens. On later analysis, the bulk of CMV-associated TCR beta chains appeared to be HLA-restricted. Follow-up analysis later connected one missense variant in DCLRE1C with trimming of TCR beta V- and J-genes. Links to common viral pathogens appeared, in a later analysis, for several of the most significant clusters.

The PCR used 60 Vbeta and 13 Jbeta primers. The table came from immunoSEQ multiplex PCR; TCRdb's copy has only in-frame clones and leaves some out. The repertoire consists of about 220,000 clones, with about 74% occurring once and the leading ten covering roughly 2%. This sequence originates from a woman aged 30 to 39 in good health and CMV-seronegative. The V gene is TRBV6-1, the J gene TRBJ2-2; maybe TRBD2 (6 bases). The sequencing input was PBMCs. The CDR3 region is CASSLGLNTGELFF. The CDR3 DNA follows: TGTGCCAGCAGTCTGGGACTTAACACCGGGGAGCTGTTTTTT.